This is a list of T cell receptor beta chains from one sample in a study of cytomegalovirus exposure and HLA in healthy donors. Clones were read by immunoSEQ multiplex PCR, and TCRdb kept only the in-frame ones, dropping some. The table has about 140,000 clones, approximately 72% seen once; the top ten hold roughly 6%. Sequenced input: PBMCs. Receptors originate from a woman in her fifties or sixties in good health and CMV-seronegative. Each CDR3 is given with its conserved first and last residue. A D gene is named only where the DNA matches it firmly. Part of the rows lack a size; the others show once, few, many or a class for expanded clones.

D gene: TRBD2; V gene: TRBV28; clone size: -; J gene: TRBJ2-7; CDR3 protein: CASGWQGLAGGEQYF; CDR3 DNA: TGTGCCTCAGGGTGGCAAGGACTAGCGGGAGGCGAGCAGTACTTC
D gene: TRBD2; V gene: TRBV5-1; clone size: -; J gene: TRBJ2-2; CDR3 protein: CASSLGGSGTGELFF; CDR3 DNA: TGCGCCAGCAGCCTCGGGGGGTCGGGCACCGGGGAGCTGTTTTTT
D gene: -; V gene: TRBV7-2; clone size: few; J gene: TRBJ2-7; CDR3 protein: CASRWGHEQYF; CDR3 DNA: TGTGCCAGCAGGTGGGGCCACGAGCAGTACTTC
D gene: TRBD1; V gene: TRBV5-1; clone size: -; J gene: TRBJ2-5; CDR3 protein: CASSLLGQGYGETQYF; CDR3 DNA: TGCGCCAGCAGCTTGCTAGGACAGGGGTATGGGGAGACCCAGTACTTC
D gene: -; V gene: TRBV23-1; clone size: -; J gene: TRBJ1-1; CDR3 protein: CASLPGGAVGNTEAFF; CDR3 DNA: TGCGCCAGCCTCCCGGGGGGGGCGGTGGGTAACACTGAAGCTTTCTTT
D gene: -; V gene: TRBV19; clone size: few; J gene: TRBJ1-5; CDR3 protein: CASSRGRLDQPQHF; CDR3 DNA: TGTGCCAGTAGCCGAGGGCGTTTAGATCAGCCCCAGCATTTT
D gene: TRBD1; V gene: TRBV19; clone size: once; J gene: TRBJ2-6; CDR3 protein: CASSLMRTGRRGANVLTF; CDR3 DNA: TGTGCCAGTAGTTTAATGAGGACAGGGCGAAGAGGGGCCAACGTCCTGACTTTC
D gene: TRBD1; V gene: TRBV7-6; clone size: -; J gene: TRBJ1-3; CDR3 protein: CASSTRQGQSSGNTIYF; CDR3 DNA: TGTGCCAGCAGCACCCGACAGGGGCAAAGCTCTGGAAACACCATATATTTT
D gene: -; V gene: TRBV11-2; clone size: -; J gene: TRBJ2-7; CDR3 protein: CASRFTGGRGNEQYF; CDR3 DNA: TGTGCCAGCAGGTTCACGGGGGGCAGAGGGAACGAGCAGTACTTC
D gene: -; V gene: TRBV9; clone size: -; J gene: TRBJ2-3; CDR3 protein: CASSGEGVRADTQYF; CDR3 DNA: TGTGCCAGCAGCGGAGAGGGGGTAAGGGCAGATACGCAGTATTTT
D gene: TRBD1; V gene: TRBV18; clone size: -; J gene: TRBJ2-5; CDR3 protein: CASSPWDSLQETQYF; CDR3 DNA: TGTGCCAGCTCACCATGGGACAGCCTCCAAGAGACCCAGTACTTC
D gene: TRBD2; V gene: TRBV6-5; clone size: -; J gene: TRBJ2-5; CDR3 protein: CASSYERGGETQYF; CDR3 DNA: TGTGCCAGCAGTTATGAGCGGGGGGGAGAGACCCAGTACTTC
D gene: -; V gene: TRBV9; clone size: -; J gene: TRBJ1-4; CDR3 protein: CASSVDPSRNEKLFF; CDR3 DNA: TGTGCCAGCAGCGTAGATCCAAGCCGAAATGAAAAACTGTTTTTT
D gene: TRBD2; V gene: TRBV5-4; clone size: few; J gene: TRBJ2-6; CDR3 protein: CASSLDSGGSGANVLTF; CDR3 DNA: TGTGCCAGCAGCTTGGATTCGGGAGGCTCTGGGGCCAACGTCCTGACTTTC
D gene: TRBD2; V gene: TRBV7-2; clone size: few; J gene: TRBJ2-7; CDR3 protein: CASSLGLAGPYEQYF; CDR3 DNA: TGTGCCAGCAGCTTAGGGCTAGCGGGACCCTACGAGCAGTACTTC
D gene: TRBD2; V gene: TRBV19; clone size: -; J gene: TRBJ2-7; CDR3 protein: CASSPYPGGGYEQYF; CDR3 DNA: TGTGCCAGTAGTCCCTACCCGGGAGGTGGATACGAGCAGTACTTC
D gene: -; V gene: TRBV7-8; clone size: once; J gene: TRBJ2-3; CDR3 protein: CASSLGGLHSTDTQYF; CDR3 DNA: TGTGCCAGCAGCTTAGGAGGACTGCACAGCACAGATACGCAGTATTTT
D gene: -; V gene: TRBV4-3; clone size: -; J gene: TRBJ2-1; CDR3 protein: CASSQATYSYNEQFF; CDR3 DNA: TGCGCCAGCAGCCAAGCGACTTACTCCTACAATGAGCAGTTCTTC
D gene: -; V gene: TRBV15; clone size: -; J gene: TRBJ2-7; CDR3 protein: CTTSRDRAGSYEQYF; CDR3 DNA: TGTACCACCAGCAGAGATAGGGCGGGCTCCTACGAGCAGTACTTC
D gene: TRBD1; V gene: TRBV7-2; clone size: -; J gene: TRBJ2-3; CDR3 protein: CASSLGQGILDTQYF; CDR3 DNA: TGTGCCAGCAGCTTAGGACAGGGTATACTAGATACGCAGTATTTT
D gene: TRBD2; V gene: TRBV7-8; clone size: -; J gene: TRBJ2-1; CDR3 protein: CASSLAGGEQFF; CDR3 DNA: TGTGCCAGCAGCTTAGCCGGGGGGGAGCAGTTCTTC
D gene: TRBD2; V gene: TRBV5-1; clone size: -; J gene: TRBJ2-3; CDR3 protein: CASSAGTRGTDTQYF; CDR3 DNA: TGCGCCAGCAGCGCCGGGACTAGAGGCACAGATACGCAGTATTTT
D gene: -; V gene: TRBV5-6; clone size: -; J gene: TRBJ1-3; CDR3 protein: CASSGRGYSGNTIYF; CDR3 DNA: TGTGCCAGCAGCGGGCGGGGCTACTCTGGAAACACCATATATTTT
D gene: -; V gene: TRBV5-1; clone size: few; J gene: TRBJ2-2; CDR3 protein: CASRLQGLNTGELFF; CDR3 DNA: TGCGCCAGCAGACTCCAGGGTCTGAACACCGGGGAGCTGTTTTTT
D gene: TRBD1; V gene: TRBV19; clone size: -; J gene: TRBJ1-5; CDR3 protein: CASPDRFRDQPQHF; CDR3 DNA: TGTGCCAGTCCGGACAGGTTTCGTGATCAGCCCCAGCATTTT
D gene: TRBD2; V gene: TRBV18; clone size: -; J gene: TRBJ2-1; CDR3 protein: CASSPRGLAGASYNEQFF; CDR3 DNA: TGTGCCAGCTCACCTAGGGGACTAGCGGGGGCCTCCTACAATGAGCAGTTCTTC
D gene: TRBD1; V gene: TRBV5-1; clone size: -; J gene: TRBJ1-1; CDR3 protein: CASSAGTGFSEAFF; CDR3 DNA: TGCGCCAGCAGCGCCGGGACAGGGTTTTCTGAAGCTTTCTTT
D gene: TRBD2; V gene: TRBV19; clone size: -; J gene: TRBJ2-5; CDR3 protein: CASSIQISGTSGRKETQYF; CDR3 DNA: TGTGCCAGTAGTATACAAATATCCGGGACTAGCGGCCGGAAAGAGACCCAGTACTTC
D gene: -; V gene: TRBV19; clone size: -; J gene: TRBJ2-1; CDR3 protein: CASSIILASNEQFF; CDR3 DNA: TGTGCCAGTAGTATTATACTAGCATCCAATGAGCAGTTCTTC